A selection of T cell receptor beta chains follows, all from one sample in a study of T-cell memory formation after mild COVID-19. MiXCR was run by TCRdb on the 5' RACE reads, yielding one entry per CDR3 protein. The profile shows about 29,000 distinct CDR3 sequences, about 12% of them singletons. Material: PBMCs or a T cell subset sorted from them (not recorded which). The receptors were gathered from an adult woman who had mild COVID-19 (a few samples of this study predate the infection). Cell type and time point are not known. Both conserved end residues are trimmed from each CDR3.

cdr3_aa: ASSPVSYEQY
v_call: TRBV7-2

cdr3_aa: SARRLAGSYNEQF
v_call: TRBV20-1

cdr3_aa: ASSLDTADYNEQF
v_call: TRBV7-2

cdr3_aa: ASSLRALQETQY
v_call: TRBV5-6

cdr3_aa: ASSFGLGGGPNNEQF
v_call: TRBV7-2

cdr3_aa: ASSSSQTGTQY
v_call: TRBV7-3

cdr3_aa: ASSQDRGWMNTEAF
v_call: TRBV7-9

cdr3_aa: SARGDRQGEGTQY
v_call: TRBV20-1

cdr3_aa: ASSVGSLQRETQY
v_call: TRBV9

cdr3_aa: ASSLTTGDSYEQY
v_call: TRBV7-6

cdr3_aa: ASSKERGETQY
v_call: TRBV5-1

cdr3_aa: ASTRPPGELF
v_call: TRBV27

cdr3_aa: SAHHDREGSEQF
v_call: TRBV20-1

cdr3_aa: AWSVAGAGLLASNQPQH
v_call: TRBV30

cdr3_aa: ASSQQSGELF
v_call: TRBV5-1

cdr3_aa: ATSRDKKGSYNEQF
v_call: TRBV15

cdr3_aa: ASSLAPGDEQY
v_call: TRBV5-1

cdr3_aa: ASSLGGSLYEQY
v_call: TRBV7-2

cdr3_aa: SARDHSTGNYEQY
v_call: TRBV20-1

cdr3_aa: ASRTQAQLFRAF
v_call: TRBV6-5

cdr3_aa: ASSSTGVYNSPLH
v_call: TRBV6-5

cdr3_aa: ASSWTGGVSGNTIY
v_call: TRBV3-1

cdr3_aa: ASSEVYRAYEQY
v_call: TRBV6-1

cdr3_aa: ASSRTIGTGSNSPLH
v_call: TRBV4-2

cdr3_aa: ASSVDGQGGQPQH
v_call: TRBV9

cdr3_aa: ASSPNVLAGDNEQF
v_call: TRBV18

cdr3_aa: ASSRRGNQPQH
v_call: TRBV6-2/TRBV6-3

cdr3_aa: ATSRPHGTGSSSGNTIY
v_call: TRBV12-3/TRBV12-4

cdr3_aa: ATSSTGASTDTQY
v_call: TRBV15

cdr3_aa: ASSPPGIRAYNEQF
v_call: TRBV18

cdr3_aa: SAGQTAYQETQY
v_call: TRBV20-1

cdr3_aa: ASSQDQGQGLNTEAF
v_call: TRBV4-1

cdr3_aa: SARDPRAILEAF
v_call: TRBV20-1

cdr3_aa: ASSLALAGEVYNEQF
v_call: TRBV5-1

cdr3_aa: ASSFTGGIMNTGELF
v_call: TRBV4-1

cdr3_aa: ASSPRPAVGRNTIY
v_call: TRBV21-1

cdr3_aa: SVEPGSGNTIY
v_call: TRBV29-1

cdr3_aa: ASSLGVSYEQY
v_call: TRBV7-9

cdr3_aa: ASTDRKGNTETQY
v_call: TRBV19

cdr3_aa: ASSQDFERAGSTDTQY
v_call: TRBV4-1